The 3 T cell receptor beta chains below all came from one sample that was sequenced in a study of identical twins. Via MiXCR, TCRdb re-called the 5' RACE reads, giving one row per CDR3 protein. The sample yields a few hundred thousand distinct CDR3 sequences, about 18% seen once. Sample: naive T cells sorted from blood. The receptors were gathered from a man over 45 in good health.

The chain links TRBV25-1 to TRBJ1-1; TRBD1 agrees at 7 bases. V shed 6 bases, J shed 5 bases, and the junction held 6 bases outside the gene matches. The CDR3 is made up of 13 amino acids. In germline, CDR1 is MGHDK, CDR2 SYGVNS. CDR3 loop: CASRRGGGTEAFF. In DNA, the CDR3 is TGTGCCAGCAGACGAGGGGGCGGAACTGAAGCTTTCTTT. The full variable domain, completed using reference TRBV25-1 and TRBJ1-1, is EADIYQTPRYLVIGTGKKITLECSQTMGHDKMYWYQQDPGMELHLIHYSYGVNSTEKGDLSSESTVSRIRTEHFPLTLESARPSHTSQYLCASRRGGGTEAFFGQGTRLTVV.

The chain is built from TRBV19 and TRBJ1-4; D gene ambiguous. The V and J ends lost 3 bases and 5 bases respectively, with 13 bases between them. This CDR3 spans 15 amino acids. Germline V gene lookup returns CDR1 LNHDA and CDR2 SQIVND (reference sequence). The CDR3 bases are TGTGCCAGTAGTATCCCGGGCCGGTCGAATGAAAAACTGTTTTTT. It yields the protein CASSIPGRSNEKLFF. The whole variable domain, filled in from reference TRBV19 and TRBJ1-4, reads DGGITQSPKYLFRKEGQNVTLSCEQNLNHDAMYWYRQDPGQGLRLIYYSQIVNDFQKGDIAEGYSVSREKKESFPLTVTSAQKNPTAFYLCASSIPGRSNEKLFFGSGTQLSVL.

This clonotype was found once. The chain links TRBV10-3 to TRBJ2-7, with D possibly TRBD1 on 5 matching bases. The V end lost 4 bases, the J end lost 2 bases, and 15 bases lay between the germline ends. Per the germline V gene, CDR1 is ENHRY and CDR2 is SYGVKD. The CDR3 covers 15 residues. CDR3 bases: TGTGCCATCAGTGGCCCGGCACAGGACGCCTACGAGCAGTACTTC. Amino acid sequence: CAISGPAQDAYEQYF.